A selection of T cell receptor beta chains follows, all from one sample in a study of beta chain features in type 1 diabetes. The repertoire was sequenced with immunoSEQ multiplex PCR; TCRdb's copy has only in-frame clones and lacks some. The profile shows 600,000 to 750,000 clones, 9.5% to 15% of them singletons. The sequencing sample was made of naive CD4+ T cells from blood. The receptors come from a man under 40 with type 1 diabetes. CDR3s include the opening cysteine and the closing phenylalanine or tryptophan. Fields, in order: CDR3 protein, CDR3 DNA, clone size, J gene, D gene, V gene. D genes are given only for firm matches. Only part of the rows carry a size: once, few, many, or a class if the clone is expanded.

CDR3: CASSMEGLLSSEQYF
DNA: TGTGCCAGCAGCATGGAGGGGCTCCTTTCTTCCGAGCAGTACTTC
size: NA
J: TRBJ2-7
D: NA
V: TRBV7-9

CDR3: CASSHTSGANVLTF
DNA: TGTGCCAGCAGTCACACTTCTGGGGCCAACGTCCTGACTTTC
size: NA
J: TRBJ2-6
D: NA
V: TRBV6-5

CDR3: CATKEIGEAFF
DNA: TGTGCCACCAAGGAGATCGGTGAAGCTTTCTTT
size: NA
J: TRBJ1-1
D: NA
V: TRBV19

CDR3: CASSESWGGLGETQYF
DNA: TGTGCCAGCAGTGAATCTTGGGGGGGCCTTGGAGAGACCCAGTACTTC
size: few
J: TRBJ2-5
D: NA
V: TRBV25-1

CDR3: CASSPPRYSGANVLTF
DNA: TGTGCCAGCAGTCCACCCCGGTACTCTGGGGCCAACGTCCTGACTTTC
size: few
J: TRBJ2-6
D: NA
V: TRBV28

CDR3: CASSLPTGQGYIANTGELFF
DNA: TGTGCCAGCAGCTTGCCCACGGGACAGGGCTACATCGCGAACACCGGGGAGCTGTTTTTT
size: few
J: TRBJ2-2
D: TRBD1
V: TRBV5-5

CDR3: CASSWGTRGSSYEQYF
DNA: TGTGCCAGCAGCTGGGGGACAAGGGGCAGCTCCTACGAGCAGTACTTC
size: many
J: TRBJ2-7
D: NA
V: TRBV7-8

CDR3: CASSHREWGTEAFF
DNA: TGTGCCAGCAGCCATCGTGAGTGGGGCACTGAAGCTTTCTTT
size: few
J: TRBJ1-1
D: NA
V: TRBV4-2

CDR3: CASSQGIQDASGNTIYF
DNA: TGTGCCAGCAGCCAAGGGATTCAGGACGCCTCTGGAAACACCATATATTTT
size: few
J: TRBJ1-3
D: NA
V: TRBV14

CDR3: CASSFIGAEQYF
DNA: TGTGCCAGCAGCTTTATAGGAGCCGAGCAGTACTTC
size: few
J: TRBJ2-7
D: NA
V: TRBV5-4

CDR3: CASSLWGQGAPYQETQYF
DNA: TGTGCCAGCAGCTTATGGGGACAGGGGGCTCCGTACCAAGAGACCCAGTACTTC
size: NA
J: TRBJ2-5
D: TRBD1
V: TRBV7-2

CDR3: CASSLLDSANYGYTF
DNA: TGTGCCAGCAGTCTCCTTGACAGCGCTAACTATGGCTACACCTTC
size: few
J: TRBJ1-2
D: NA
V: TRBV27

CDR3: CASSLEGPGYTF
DNA: TGCGCCAGCAGCTTGGAGGGACCTGGCTACACCTTC
size: NA
J: TRBJ1-2
D: NA
V: TRBV5-1

CDR3: CASSLSGGFGQPQHF
DNA: TGTGCCAGCAGCTTAAGCGGGGGGTTCGGACAGCCCCAGCATTTT
size: few
J: TRBJ1-5
D: NA
V: TRBV7-9

CDR3: CSVEQGPGSPLHF
DNA: TGCAGCGTTGAACAGGGTCCGGGTTCACCCCTCCACTTT
size: NA
J: TRBJ1-6
D: NA
V: TRBV29-1

CDR3: CASSGGQETQYF
DNA: TGTGCCAGCAGTGGAGGACAAGAGACCCAGTACTTC
size: few
J: TRBJ2-5
D: NA
V: TRBV2

CDR3: CASSRPDIGYEQYF
DNA: TGTGCCAGCAGTCGGCCTGACATAGGCTACGAGCAGTACTTC
size: NA
J: TRBJ2-7
D: NA
V: TRBV25-1

CDR3: CSVEDRAQETQYF
DNA: TGCAGCGTTGAGGACAGGGCCCAAGAGACCCAGTACTTC
size: few
J: TRBJ2-5
D: TRBD1
V: TRBV29-1

CDR3: CASSLGIGPKNIQYF
DNA: TGCGCCAGCAGCCTGGGTATAGGGCCCAAAAACATTCAGTACTTC
size: few
J: TRBJ2-4
D: NA
V: TRBV5-4

CDR3: CASSFYGGFTDTQYF
DNA: TGTGCCAGCAGCTTCTACGGGGGCTTTACAGATACGCAGTATTTT
size: NA
J: TRBJ2-3
D: NA
V: TRBV11-2

CDR3: CASSPLTPGQGSDYGYTF
DNA: TGTGCCAGCTCACCACTTACGCCGGGACAGGGATCCGACTATGGCTACACCTTC
size: NA
J: TRBJ1-2
D: TRBD1
V: TRBV18

CDR3: CASRLGQGTVTREQYF
DNA: TGTGCCAGCAGGCTCGGGCAAGGGACAGTAACTCGCGAGCAGTACTTC
size: few
J: TRBJ2-7
D: TRBD1
V: TRBV6-6

CDR3: CASSQEPALSTDTQYF
DNA: TGCGCCAGCAGCCAGGAGCCCGCCCTGAGCACAGATACGCAGTATTTT
size: NA
J: TRBJ2-3
D: NA
V: TRBV4-3

CDR3: CASSHLRGTGSGGYTF
DNA: TGTGCCAGTAGCCATCTACGAGGCACAGGGTCGGGTGGCTACACCTTC
size: NA
J: TRBJ1-2
D: NA
V: TRBV19

CDR3: CASSLGQGDYAQYF
DNA: TGTGCCAGCAGCTTGGGTCAGGGGGATTATGCGCAGTACTTC
size: NA
J: TRBJ2-7
D: TRBD1
V: TRBV5-4

CDR3: CASSLSSYDNEQFF
DNA: TGTGCCAGCAGCTTGTCTAGCTATGACAATGAGCAGTTCTTC
size: few
J: TRBJ2-1
D: NA
V: TRBV7-9

CDR3: CASSYHRGENTEAFF
DNA: TGTGCCAGCAGCTACCACAGGGGGGAGAACACTGAAGCTTTCTTT
size: many
J: TRBJ1-1
D: TRBD1
V: TRBV11-3

CDR3: CASSQDGGDRNNNYGYTF
DNA: TGCGCCAGCAGCCAAGATGGAGGGGACAGGAACAATAACTATGGCTACACCTTC
size: NA
J: TRBJ1-2
D: TRBD1
V: TRBV4-1

CDR3: CASSGPTGSAYEQYF
DNA: TGTGCCAGCAGTGGTCCGACAGGGTCCGCCTACGAGCAGTACTTC
size: few
J: TRBJ2-7
D: TRBD1
V: TRBV2

CDR3: CASSLQRGTYNEQFF
DNA: TGTGCCAGCAGCTTGCAGCGGGGGACCTACAATGAGCAGTTCTTC
size: NA
J: TRBJ2-1
D: TRBD2
V: TRBV5-6

CDR3: CASSPPEARGTTDTQYF
DNA: TGTGCCAGCTCACCACCAGAAGCGAGGGGGACCACAGATACGCAGTATTTT
size: few
J: TRBJ2-3
D: NA
V: TRBV18

CDR3: CASSLGTPNEQFF
DNA: TGTGCCAGCAGCCTCGGGACACCAAATGAGCAGTTCTTC
size: NA
J: TRBJ2-1
D: NA
V: TRBV7-9

CDR3: CASSPEGNTIYF
DNA: TGTGCCAGCTCACCGGAAGGAAACACCATATATTTT
size: NA
J: TRBJ1-3
D: NA
V: TRBV18

CDR3: CASSLEGQLSYEKLFF
DNA: TGTGCCAGCAGCTTGGAAGGTCAGCTGAGTTACGAAAAACTGTTTTTT
size: few
J: TRBJ1-4
D: NA
V: TRBV5-5

CDR3: CSVALTSYEQYF
DNA: TGCAGCGTTGCCCTGACCTCCTACGAGCAGTACTTC
size: NA
J: TRBJ2-7
D: NA
V: TRBV29-1

CDR3: CASSVAENGYTF
DNA: TGTGCCAGCAGCGTAGCAGAGAATGGCTACACCTTC
size: NA
J: TRBJ1-2
D: NA
V: TRBV9

CDR3: CSVRDLGNTIYF
DNA: TGCAGCGTCCGGGACCTGGGAAACACCATATATTTT
size: NA
J: TRBJ1-3
D: NA
V: TRBV29-1

CDR3: CASSLVGAYLDEQFF
DNA: TGTGCCAGCAGCTTAGTGGGGGCTTATTTAGATGAGCAGTTCTTC
size: NA
J: TRBJ2-1
D: NA
V: TRBV7-2

CDR3: CASSYRQNKQFF
DNA: TGTGCCAGCAGCTATCGACAGAATAAGCAGTTCTTC
size: NA
J: TRBJ2-1
D: NA
V: TRBV7-9

CDR3: CASSLDPGPYEQYF
DNA: TGTGCCAGCAGCTTGGACCCGGGCCCCTACGAGCAGTACTTC
size: NA
J: TRBJ2-7
D: NA
V: TRBV5-4

CDR3: CASSFPGATDTQYF
DNA: TGTGCCAGCAGTTTCCCGGGGGCCACAGATACGCAGTATTTT
size: NA
J: TRBJ2-3
D: NA
V: TRBV27

CDR3: CASSEWGQRNEQFF
DNA: TGTGCCAGCAGTGAATGGGGCCAGCGCAATGAGCAGTTCTTC
size: few
J: TRBJ2-1
D: NA
V: TRBV2